Listed below are T cell receptor beta chains from one sample, sequenced in a study of T cell responses to AZD1222 COVID-19 vaccine. Libraries were prepared by immunoSEQ multiplex PCR; TCRdb keeps only in-frame clonotypes and omits some of them. There are 100,000 to 150,000 clones in the sample; around nine tenths occur only once, and approximately 28% lies in the top ten. The material was peripheral blood, obtained on day 0 of AZD1222 vaccination. The receptors were sampled from an adult in good health. Each CDR3 is given with its conserved first and last residue. D genes are given only for firm matches.

>-|TRBV30
CAWSSGANVLTF
>TRBD1|TRBV7-2
CASSLQTGNYGYTF
>-|TRBV19
CASSMRRELFF
>-|TRBV5-1
CASSPDGTFNYEQYF
>TRBD1|TRBV7-2
CASSLGQSSSYEQYF
>-|TRBV9
CASSVENRPNYGYTF
>TRBD2|TRBV7-9
CASSPGLAFNEQYF
>-|TRBV27
CASSLESTAYEQYF
>TRBD1|TRBV9
CASSATGPYNEQFF
>-|TRBV3-1/TRBV3-2
CASSLSGETQPQHF
>TRBD2|TRBV5-6
CASSLGLAGAAEQFF
>-|TRBV27
CASRPQDSYEQYF
>-|TRBV19
CASSTRMYTEAFF
>TRBD1|TRBV7-8
CASSLVDRVNSPLHF
>-|TRBV30
CAWSVGSASSGNTIYF
>-|TRBV11-3
CASSPSGPTTEQFF
>-|TRBV4-2
CASSQDGAEQYF
>TRBD1|TRBV7-2
CASSSGTGSYQPQHF
>-|TRBV24-1
CATSDRRAANTGELFF
>TRBD1|TRBV15
CATSREGTGDEKLFF
>-|TRBV5-4
CASSSARTANTEAFF
>TRBD1|TRBV2
CATSPQGDTGELFF
>-|TRBV7-9
CASSLLAWDTQYF
>TRBD2|TRBV9
CASSVGTSGASDTQYF
>TRBD1|TRBV27
CASSYRTGLGGYTF
>-|TRBV10-3
CAISRVLGDTEAFF
>TRBD1|TRBV7-2
CASSRRGTEGYTF
>-|TRBV19
CASSMRGERRAGETQYF
>-|TRBV7-3
CASRSQSGPQETQYF
>-|TRBV4-1
CASSQEQGNLYEQYF
>-|TRBV3-1/TRBV3-2
CASSYRGLNTEAFF
>TRBD2|TRBV6-6
CASSPGTSGISRNEQFF
>-|TRBV3-1/TRBV3-2
CASSHINRDFGNTIYF
>-|TRBV7-6
CASSPDSLSDYGYTF
>-|TRBV7-2
CASSLGAGAYEQYF
>-|TRBV9
CASSVAQGAYEQYF
>TRBD2|TRBV29-1
CSAFSRGASHEQFF
>TRBD2|TRBV3-1/TRBV3-2
CASSPRLATNEQYF
>-|TRBV2
CASSAVRQTNYGYTF
>TRBD1|TRBV6-2/TRBV6-3
CASSTSGTAHTF
>TRBD1|TRBV19
CASSTRQGFPTGGKIYGYTF
>TRBD2|TRBV7-6
CASSLGGVLAGGETQYF
>-|TRBV2
CASSDSPGMSHEQYF
>-|TRBV5-4
CASSLVGQGSLQETQYF
>TRBD1|TRBV6-5
CASSLGDSYGYTF
>-|TRBV7-9
CASSLAGGRNSPLHF
>-|TRBV5-1
CASSLLGRNTGELFF
>-|TRBV14
CASSRREGETQYF
>-|TRBV30
CAWSVNRADNEQFF
>-|TRBV9
CASSVGGVGSEAFF
>-|TRBV18
CASSQAGRGTDTQYF
>-|TRBV5-1
CASSLDTPNTGELFF
>-|TRBV5-1
CASSSGGHSGNTIYF
>TRBD1|TRBV6-5
CASTGQGDGYTF
>-|TRBV5-1
CASSLDGLTNEKLFF